This entry lists 2 T cell receptor beta chains sequenced from one sample in a study of blood T cell repertoires in COVID-19. The table came from immunoSEQ multiplex PCR; TCRdb's copy has only in-frame clones and leaves some out. The repertoire holds about 85,000 clones, with 90% as singletons. The sequencing input was peripheral blood. Source of these receptors: a woman older than 75 with active or convalescent COVID-19.

The chain links TRBV6-1 to TRBJ2-6; 7 nucleotides line up with TRBD1. CDR1 is MNHNS and CDR2 is SASEGT in the germline V gene. V lost 2 bases and J lost 1; bases outside the gene matches: 2. This CDR3 has 16 residues. CDR3 loop: CASSENRGSGANVLTF. The CDR3 coding sequence is TGTGCCAGCAGTGAAAACAGGGGTTCTGGGGCCAACGTCCTGACTTTC.

The CDR3 loop is CASSFLIGGDAREAFF. As DNA, the CDR3 is TGTGCCAGCAGTTTTCTTATCGGCGGTGATGCGCGAGAAGCTTTCTTT. The V and J genes are TRBV28 and TRBJ1-1; the D is unclear. V gave up 3 bases and J gave up 8 bases, with 22 bases separating them. The CDR3 sequence is 16 residues long. CDR1 is MDHEN, CDR2 SYDVKM, per germline.